This is a list of T cell receptor beta chains from one sample in a study of PD-1 blockade in classical Hodgkin lymphoma. Generated by immunoSEQ multiplex PCR, the TCRdb table keeps only in-frame clones and is missing some. This table holds tens of thousands of clones, roughly 82% found once. Sequences were derived from peripheral blood mononuclear cells (PBMCs), sampled at baseline. These receptors all stem from a human donor with classical Hodgkin lymphoma. Each CDR3 is given with its conserved first and last residue.

v_gene	j_gene	CDR3aa
TRBV29-1	TRBJ2-2	CSVGGLANTGELFF
TRBV5-1	TRBJ2-1	CASSSGGAGGNEQFF
TRBV6-1	TRBJ2-3	CASSEWASGGGDTQYF
TRBV28	TRBJ2-5	CASSFGGRAQETQYF
TRBV2	TRBJ2-7	CASSRNWREQYF
TRBV10-3	TRBJ2-1	CAISDRLTGYKQFF
TRBV5-1	TRBJ2-3	CASSPGQGDTQYF
TRBV29-1	TRBJ1-4	CSVRVRSNEKLFF
TRBV29-1	TRBJ1-5	CSVRQGGNQPQHF
TRBV7-9	TRBJ2-7	CASSRGPMNSYEQYF
TRBV4-2	TRBJ1-2	CASSQDLGTDGYTF
TRBV19	TRBJ2-2	CASRLGVSGELFF
TRBV29-1	TRBJ1-1	CSVEGSSPEAFF
TRBV19	TRBJ1-2	CASSATASNYYGYTF
TRBV9	TRBJ2-3	CASSGSGGGTDTQYF
TRBV5-1	TRBJ2-3	CASSVNPGPTTDTQYF
TRBV7-2	TRBJ1-2	CASSAGVNYGYTF
TRBV27	TRBJ1-5	CASSLFGRGQPQHF
TRBV7-6	NA	CASQSDRSYEQYF
TRBV18	TRBJ2-4	CASSFGQEPKNIQYF
TRBV5-6	TRBJ2-7	CASSLARGRTYEQYF
TRBV19	TRBJ2-3	CASSPDRGRGDTQYF
TRBV30	TRBJ1-1	CAWSKQGSEAFF
TRBV25-1	TRBJ2-2	CASSAGGEDTGELFF
TRBV6-1	TRBJ1-4	CASSEGAAPGMEGEKLFF
TRBV11-3	TRBJ2-7	CASSSGRGSSYEQYF
TRBV10-1	TRBJ1-4	CAILQGAREKLFF
TRBV5-1	TRBJ1-1	CASSAQGSGGTEAFF
TRBV11-1	TRBJ1-1	CASRRQGPSPYEAFF
TRBV5-5	TRBJ2-1	CASSFNLRLDEQFF
TRBV5-4	TRBJ2-3	CASSLARNRGTDTQYF
TRBV7-9	TRBJ2-7	CASKGVGREGAYEQYF
TRBV5-6	TRBJ2-1	CASSLGLTGEQFF
TRBV19	TRBJ2-7	CASSIDPSAYEQYF
TRBV19	TRBJ1-4	CASSIRVGDEKLFF
TRBV19	TRBJ1-5	CASRYDPLSPQHF
TRBV27	TRBJ1-1	CASSLQETNTEAFF
TRBV6-6	TRBJ2-5	CASSPRQGGEETQYF